These 14 T cell receptor beta chains share one sample of origin, sequenced in a study of shared clonotypes between healthy human individuals. CD45RO-negative, CCR7-selected cells formed the naive CD8 fraction, which excluded terminally differentiated effector memory CD45RA+ cells. Sequenced by immunoSEQ multiplex PCR; TCRdb stores in-frame clones only, minus some. The profile shows millions of clones, less than 95% of them singletons. The sample was naive CD8+ T cells sorted from blood. Receptor source: a man aged 18 to 29 in good health.

This clone was recorded only once. Other DNA sequences within the sample encode an identical CDR3. The chain employs TRBV27 and TRBJ1-6; D not resolved. The germline V gene has CDR1 MNHEY and CDR2 SMNVEV (reference sequence). V was trimmed by 5 bases and J by 9 bases, leaving 8 bases between them. The CDR3 is 12 residues long. This CDR3 reads CASSPTGSPLHF. DNA of the CDR3: TGTGCCAGCAGTCCCACTGGTTCACCCCTCCACTTT.

The chain employs TRBV19 and TRBJ2-1, with a weak D call TRBD2 (5 bases). There are 12 residues in the CDR3. Germline CDR1 and CDR2: LNHDA and SQIVND (reference sequence). V dropped 5 bases and J dropped 12 bases, with 14 bases sitting between them. This chain's CDR3 is CASSGGWIGQFF. For the CDR3, the DNA is TGTGCCAGTAGTGGCGGGTGGATTGGGCAGTTCTTC.

The chain combines TRBV6-1 with TRBJ1-4; D is ambiguous. The germline V and J ends were trimmed by 5 bases and 8 bases, with 12 bases remaining between them. The CDR3 has 13 amino acids. CDR1 MNHNS and CDR2 SASEGT come from the germline V gene. The CDR3 nucleotides are TGTGCCAGCAGTCCTCTCGGGAACGAAAAACTGTTTTTT. Amino acid sequence: CASSPLGNEKLFF.

The chain joins TRBV6-1 to TRBJ2-7, with 11 positions matching TRBD2. J lost 2 bases, V lost 3 bases, and 9 bases had no gene match. Germline CDR1 reads MNHNS; CDR2 reads SASEGT. The CDR3 is 17 residues long. This CDR3 is CASSDQRLAGYTYEQYF. The CDR3, as DNA: TGTGCCAGCAGTGATCAGAGACTAGCGGGATATACCTACGAGCAGTACTTC.

Concerning this clone itself: Other nucleotide sequences from this sample produce the same CDR3. The chain recombines TRBV9 with TRBJ1-5, with a tentative D call TRBD1 (5 bases). Germline lookup yields CDR1 SGDLS and CDR2 YYNGEE. This CDR3 spans 15 amino acids. Trimming took off 0 bases at V and 0 bases at J, with 7 bases between the two ends. Written as DNA, the CDR3 is TGTGCCAGCAGCGTAGCGGGGGATAGCAATCAGCCCCAGCATTTT. This sequence encodes CASSVAGDSNQPQHF.

This clone was picked up one time. CDR3 region: CASSFPWDYGYTF. CDR3 bases: TGTGCCAGCAGCTTCCCCTGGGACTATGGCTACACCTTC. This chain joins TRBV7-3 and TRBJ1-2, with unresolved D. The V and J ends lost 3 bases and 3 bases respectively, with 8 bases between them. CDR1 SGHTA and CDR2 FQGTGA come from the germline V gene. CDR3 length: 13 residues.

The genes are TRBV27 and TRBJ1-5; no reliable D call. Per germline, CDR1 MNHEY and CDR2 SMNVEV (reference sequence). V was shortened by 1 base and J by 7 bases, with 8 bases between the two germline ends. This CDR3 is 13 amino acids long. This CDR3 reads CASSLYTLQPQHF. The DNA of the CDR3 is TGTGCCAGCAGTTTATACACCCTCCAGCCCCAGCATTTT.

The chain has TRBV5-5 and TRBJ2-1; no definite D call. The CDR3 is 15 residues long. V was clipped by 0 bases and J by 0 bases, with 7 bases between them. Germline V CDR1 and CDR2: SGHKS, YYEKEE (reference sequence). The CDR3 region has the DNA TGTGCCAGCAGCTTGGAAGGCGACTCCTACAATGAGCAGTTCTTC. This encodes CASSLEGDSYNEQFF.

The rearrangement joins TRBV12-5 to TRBJ2-5, with TRBD2 identical over 10 bases. Germline V gives CDR1 LGHNT, CDR2 FRNRAP. CDR3 length equals 16 residues. V shed 1 base, J shed 5 bases, and the junction held 7 bases outside the gene matches. The CDR3 region has the DNA TGTGCTAGTGGTTTGGCAGGAGTAGCGGGAGGTGAGACCCAGTACTTC. This gives the protein CASGLAGVAGGETQYF.

The chain is built from TRBV5-4 and TRBJ2-7; 8 nucleotides line up with TRBD1. With V trimmed by 0 bases and J by 0 bases, 2 bases remained unmatched. The CDR3 spans 15 residues. Germline values: CDR1 SGHNT, CDR2 YYREEE (reference sequence). The CDR3: CASSLATGASYEQYF. For the CDR3, the DNA is TGTGCCAGCAGCTTGGCGACAGGGGCCTCCTACGAGCAGTACTTC.

The chain is built from TRBV7-9 and TRBJ2-1, with TRBD1 as a possible D gene (5 bases). The CDR3 is 14 residues long. V lost 2 bases to trimming and J lost 10 bases, with 15 bases between them. Germline CDR1 is SEHNR and CDR2 is FQNEAQ (reference sequence). The CDR3 coding sequence is TGTGCCAGCAGCTTATCGAATGGGGCCCTAGAGCAGTTCTTC. This encodes CASSLSNGALEQFF.

The chain joins TRBV9 to TRBJ1-3; D possibly corresponds to TRBD1 (6 bases). Germline values: CDR1 SGDLS, CDR2 YYNGEE. The length of the CDR3 is 15 residues. Trimming took 4 bases from V and 4 from J, leaving 15 bases between them. CDR3 region: CASSLWGDTGNTIYF. DNA of the CDR3: TGTGCCAGCAGCCTCTGGGGGGACACCGGAAACACCATATATTTT.

The V call is TRBV11-2, the J call TRBJ2-7; 8 bases align to TRBD1. Losses at the gene ends were 2 bases for V and 1 base for J; bases not matched to a gene: 7. CDR3 size: 16 residues. CDR1 and CDR2 (germline): SGHAT, FQNNGV. Here the CDR3 DNA reads TGTGCCAGCAGCTTATCGAACAGGGGGGTTTCCTACGAGCAGTACTTC. This sequence encodes CASSLSNRGVSYEQYF.

The rearrangement uses TRBV7-8 and TRBJ1-1, with TRBD1 as a possible D gene (5 bases). The V end lost 0 bases, the J end lost 6 bases, and 14 bases lay between the germline ends. CDR1 SGHVS and CDR2 FQNEAQ come from the germline V gene. The CDR3 is made up of 15 amino acids. The CDR3 sequence: CASSLARGPGPEAFF. CDR3 bases: TGTGCCAGCAGCTTAGCGAGGGGTCCCGGGCCTGAAGCTTTCTTT.